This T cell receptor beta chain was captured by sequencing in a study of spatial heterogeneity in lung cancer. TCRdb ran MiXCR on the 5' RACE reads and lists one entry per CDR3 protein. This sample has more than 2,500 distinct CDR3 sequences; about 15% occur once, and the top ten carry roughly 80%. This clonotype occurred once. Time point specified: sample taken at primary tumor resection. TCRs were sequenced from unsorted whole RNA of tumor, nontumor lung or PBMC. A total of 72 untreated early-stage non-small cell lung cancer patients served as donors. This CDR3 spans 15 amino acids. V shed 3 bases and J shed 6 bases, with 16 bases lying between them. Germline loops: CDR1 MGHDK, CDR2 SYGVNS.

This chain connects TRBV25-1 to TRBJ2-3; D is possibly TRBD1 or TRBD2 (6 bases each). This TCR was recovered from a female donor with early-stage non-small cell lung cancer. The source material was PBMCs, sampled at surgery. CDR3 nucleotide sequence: TGTGCCAGCAGTGATAGGAGGGGGGTATCGGATACGCAGTATTTT. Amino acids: CASSDRRGVSDTQYF.